This T cell receptor beta chain was found in a study of prognosis after radiotherapy for stage I lung cancer. Study at large: Tumor type comprised squamous cell carcinoma in over 5 patients and adenocarcinoma in about 13. Findings and caveats of the study: Differing TRBV and TRBJ gene usage was reportedly seen between patients with and without metastases. Median unique TCR clone counts of roughly 10,000 versus 7,000 showed a fall after stereotactic body radiation therapy.

About this clonotype: Its antigen is undetermined. A far larger clone is off by one base, so a read error is likely.

Amplification of TCR beta CDR3 from genomic DNA used two-round multiplex PCR. Primers specific to each TRBV and TRBJ gene were used in first-round PCR. TCRdb re-called the multiplex PCR reads with MiXCR, one entry per CDR3 protein. The table has roughly 13,000 distinct CDR3 sequences, 35% to 40% seen once. The TCR comes from a donor of 50 years or more with non-small cell lung cancer. This sample comprised PBMCs, obtained before or after stereotactic body radiation therapy (not recorded which).

The CDR3 DNA follows: TGTGCCAGCAGTTTTGAAATAGCGGGGGACAATGAGCAGTTCTTC. This gives the protein CASSFEIAGDNEQFF. The rearrangement uses TRBV28 and TRBJ2-1; 9 nucleotides line up with TRBD2. Trimming took 3 bases from V and 5 from J; bases not matched to a gene: 5. The CDR3 extends over 15 amino acids. Germline V gives CDR1 MDHEN, CDR2 SYDVKM.